This T cell receptor beta chain came from a study of blood T cell repertoires in COVID-19. Study summary: Acute and convalescent COVID-19 specimens originated in the United States, Italy and Spain. The analysed material was cDNA or gDNA that came from T cells, B-cell-depleted T cells, or PBMCs.

The assay was immunoSEQ multiplex PCR, and TCRdb's table has in-frame clones only and misses some. The sample contains roughly 250,000 clones, 85% to 90% of which appear only once. The CDR3 consists of 17 residues. V dropped 1 base and J dropped 1 base, with 15 bases sitting between them. Germline V gives CDR1 SGHAT, CDR2 FQNNGV. The sequenced sample consisted of peripheral blood. The chain carries TRBV11-2 and TRBJ2-3; D is ambiguous. The source of this sequence is a man aged 25-40 years with acute or convalescent COVID-19. The CDR3 loop reads CASSLGGMSYRTDTQYF. The CDR3 DNA is TGTGCCAGCAGCTTAGGAGGTATGAGCTACCGCACAGATACGCAGTATTTT.